This entry describes one T cell receptor beta chain. TCRdb's copy holds only in-frame clones and misses some; the assay was immunoSEQ multiplex PCR. The sample has 240,000 or so clones, just under 85% seen once. This CDR3 contains 15 residues. Germline CDR1 reads SNHLY; CDR2 reads FYNNEI. Unmatched junction bases numbered 5, after V lost 2 bases and J lost 4 bases. This sample is drawn from a study of blood T cell repertoires in COVID-19. Looking at the study overall: Samples taken during acute and convalescent COVID-19 were collected in the United States, Italy and Spain. The analysed material was cDNA or gDNA that came from T cells, B-cell-depleted T cells, or PBMCs.

V and J are TRBV2 and TRBJ1-5; TRBD1 matches 7 bases. The TCR was taken from an elderly woman with acute or convalescent COVID-19. Input material: peripheral blood. This CDR3 reads CASSEFGQANQPQHF. CDR3 DNA: TGTGCCAGCAGTGAATTTGGACAGGCTAATCAGCCCCAGCATTTT.